This passage covers 5 T cell receptor beta chains from one sample sequenced in a study of cytomegalovirus exposure and HLA in healthy donors. The protocol was immunoSEQ multiplex PCR, while the TCRdb copy is restricted to in-frame clones and leaves out a portion. This sample yields around 150,000 clones, of which approximately 96% are seen a single time; roughly 0.83% belongs to the top ten. The sequenced sample was PBMCs. The receptors were gathered from a young woman in good health and CMV-seronegative.

The CDR3 region is CSVADPAGEQFF. CDR3 nucleotides: TGCAGCGTTGCGGATCCAGCAGGTGAGCAGTTCTTC. V gene TRBV29-1 combines with J gene TRBJ2-1; no clear D. CDR1 and CDR2 (germline): SQVTM, ANQGSEA. CDR3 length: 12 residues. V lost 4 bases and J 9 bases, leaving 13 bases between the germline ends.

CDR3 sequence reads: CAWSPTTEAFF. The CDR3 DNA reads as TGTGCCTGGAGTCCGACTACTGAAGCTTTCTTT. The chain has TRBV30 and TRBJ1-1; D call uncertain. V lost 2 bases to trimming and J lost 5 bases, with 6 bases between them. The length of the CDR3 is 11 residues. The V gene's germline CDR1 is GTSNPN and CDR2 SVGIG (reference sequence).

V usage is TRBV4-1 and J usage is TRBJ2-4; tentatively, D is TRBD2 (7 bases). V lost 3 bases and J lost 3, with 15 bases in between. CDR3 length: 16 residues. The germline V gene encodes CDR1 MGHRA and CDR2 YSYEKL. The DNA for the CDR3 is TGCGCCAGCAGCCACTCCGGGGGGCGCGGCAAAAACATTCAGTACTTC. Translated, it gives CASSHSGGRGKNIQYF.

V usage is TRBV5-1 and J usage is TRBJ2-7; a possible D gene is TRBD1 (5 bases). Looked up from germline, CDR1 is SGHRS and CDR2 is YFSETQ. V gave up 0 bases and J gave up 4 bases, with 8 bases separating them. The CDR3 is 13 residues long. The DNA for the CDR3 is TGCGCCAGCAGCTTGGCCGCAGGGTACGAGCAGTACTTC. It translates to CASSLAAGYEQYF.

This clone has just one count. The gene calls are TRBV7-9 and TRBJ1-1; a possible D gene is TRBD1 (5 bases). The V gene's germline CDR1 is SEHNR and CDR2 FQNEAQ (reference sequence). The ends were cut back, 5 bases at V and 10 bases at J, with 17 bases in the middle. The CDR3 has 13 residues. The CDR3 protein is CASSTGGEWRAFF. The CDR3, as DNA: TGTGCCAGCAGCACGGGGGGGGAATGGAGAGCTTTCTTT. Full variable domain (rest looked up from reference TRBV7-9 and TRBJ1-1): DTGVSQNPRHKITKRGQNVTFRCDPISEHNRLYWYRQTLGQGPEFLTYFQNEAQLEKSRLLSDRFSAERPKGSFSTLEIQRTEQGDSAMYLCASSTGGEWRAFFGQGTRLTVV.